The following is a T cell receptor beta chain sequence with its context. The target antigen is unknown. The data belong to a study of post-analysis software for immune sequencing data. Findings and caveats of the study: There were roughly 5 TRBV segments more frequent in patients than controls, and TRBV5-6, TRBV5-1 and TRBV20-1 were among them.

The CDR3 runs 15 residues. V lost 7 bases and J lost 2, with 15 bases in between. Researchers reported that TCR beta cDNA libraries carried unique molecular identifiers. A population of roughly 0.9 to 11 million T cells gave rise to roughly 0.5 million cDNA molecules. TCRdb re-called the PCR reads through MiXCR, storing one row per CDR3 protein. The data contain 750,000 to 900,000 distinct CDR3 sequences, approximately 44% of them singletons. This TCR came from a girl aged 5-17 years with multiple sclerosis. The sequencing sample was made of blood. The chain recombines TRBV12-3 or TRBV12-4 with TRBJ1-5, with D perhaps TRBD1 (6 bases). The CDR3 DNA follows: TGTGCCAGCAAAGGGGAACAGGGACGCAATCAGCCCCAGCATTTT. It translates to CASKGEQGRNQPQHF.